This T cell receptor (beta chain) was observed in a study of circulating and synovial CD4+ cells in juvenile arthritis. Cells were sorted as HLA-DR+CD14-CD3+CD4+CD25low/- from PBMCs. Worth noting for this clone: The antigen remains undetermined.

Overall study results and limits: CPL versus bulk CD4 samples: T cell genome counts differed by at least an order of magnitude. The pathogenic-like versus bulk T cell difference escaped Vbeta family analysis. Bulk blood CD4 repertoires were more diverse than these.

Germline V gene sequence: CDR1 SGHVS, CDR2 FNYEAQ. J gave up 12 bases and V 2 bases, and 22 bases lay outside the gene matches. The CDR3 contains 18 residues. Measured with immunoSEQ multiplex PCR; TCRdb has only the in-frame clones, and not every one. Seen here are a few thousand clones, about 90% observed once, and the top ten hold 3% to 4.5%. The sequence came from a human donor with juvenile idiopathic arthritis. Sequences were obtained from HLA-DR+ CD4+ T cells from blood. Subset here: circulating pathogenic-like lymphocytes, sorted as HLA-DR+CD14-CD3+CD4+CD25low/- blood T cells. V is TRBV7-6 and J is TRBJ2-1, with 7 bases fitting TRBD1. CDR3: CASSLRVQGVLDGGAQFF. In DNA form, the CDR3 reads TGTGCCAGCAGCTTAAGGGTTCAGGGGGTGCTTGACGGTGGCGCGCAGTTCTTC.